Shown below are 5 T cell receptor beta chains from a single sample sequenced in a study of blood T cell repertoires in COVID-19. The method was immunoSEQ multiplex PCR; TCRdb's version includes in-frame clones alone and lacks a portion of them. The data hold almost 35,000 clones, with over 80% observed a single time. The source material was peripheral blood. These receptors came from a man aged 60 to 69 with active COVID-19.

This chain connects TRBV7-9 to TRBJ2-3; 9 bases fit TRBD1. CDR3 length equals 17 residues. Germline loops: CDR1 SEHNR, CDR2 FQNEAQ (reference sequence). The junction had 8 bases not matched to a gene; V was cut back by 4 bases and J by 0 bases. CDR3 DNA sequence: TGTGCCAGCAGCTCTACAAGGACAGGGGCGAGCACAGATACGCAGTATTTT. Protein: CASSSTRTGASTDTQYF.

The V gene is TRBV10-3, the J gene TRBJ2-3; TRBD2 agrees at 8 bases. V gave up 0 bases and J gave up 3 bases; unmatched junction bases: 5. There are 16 residues in the CDR3. Germline V CDR1 and CDR2: ENHRY, SYGVKD. In DNA form, the CDR3 reads TGTGCCATCAGTGAGTCGACTCGGGGGGGAACAGATACGCAGTATTTT. It specifies CAISESTRGGTDTQYF.

This clone has more than one count but fewer than ten. This sequence joins TRBV19 and TRBJ1-5; D possibly corresponds to TRBD1 (5 bases). V gave up 7 bases and J gave up 5 bases, with 21 bases separating them. Germline loops: CDR1 LNHDA, CDR2 SQIVND (reference sequence). This CDR3 has 16 residues. CDR3 protein: CASNPGLSLGDQPQHF. As DNA, the CDR3 is TGTGCCAGTAATCCGGGACTTTCCCTAGGGGATCAGCCCCAGCATTTT.

The V call is TRBV2, the J call TRBJ2-1, with D tentatively TRBD1 (6 bases). Germline CDR1 is SNHLY and CDR2 is FYNNEI. The CDR3 is 14 residues long. The V end was cut by 8 bases, the J end by 5 bases, with 16 bases between. The CDR3 region has the DNA TGTGCCAGCCAAAAGGGCAGGGGCAACAATGAGCAGTTCTTC. Translated: CASQKGRGNNEQFF.

The chain couples TRBV12-5 to TRBJ2-1, with TRBD2 matching over 8 bases. The J segment lost 2 bases and the V segment lost 6 bases, leaving 21 bases of the junction unmatched. Per the germline V gene, CDR1 is LGHNT and CDR2 is FRNRAP. The CDR3 has 20 amino acids. The CDR3 protein is CASGSPGLGIEMVPYNEQFF. CDR3 in DNA: TGTGCTAGTGGCTCCCCGGGACTAGGGATTGAAATGGTCCCCTACAATGAGCAGTTCTTC. The full variable domain, completed using reference TRBV12-5 and TRBJ2-1, is DARVTQTPRHKVTEMGQEVTMRCQPILGHNTVFWYRQTMMQGLELLAYFRNRAPLDDSGMPKDRFSAEMPDATLATLKIQPSEPRDSAVYFCASGSPGLGIEMVPYNEQFFGPGTRLTVL.